Reported below is one T cell receptor beta chain. Its matching antigen is unknown. The data were obtained in a study of CD8+CD57+ T cells in acquired aplastic anemia. The germline V and J ends were trimmed by 2 bases and 3 bases, with 11 bases remaining between them. Germline assignment: CDR1 SGHTA and CDR2 FQGTGA. The CDR3 has 14 residues. Patients chosen for sequencing had shown CD8+CD57+ cell expansion by flow cytometry. Patients uniformly had severe acquired aplastic anemia. Genomic DNA constituted the template upon which TCR beta VDJ and CDR3 profiling was performed. TCRdb reprocessed the reads via MiXCR and lists one record per CDR3 protein. Of roughly 190,000 distinct CDR3 sequences listed, around 47% are singletons. Overall study findings and caveats: Common to patients and controls were approximately 30 CD8+ CDR3 sequences.

What was sequenced was sorted CD4+, CD8+, or CD8+CD57+ T cells (not recorded which) from PBMCs. The chain couples TRBV7-3 to TRBJ2-7; D uncertain. The TCR originated in a human donor with aplastic anemia. This chain's CDR3 is CASSLRRPYYEQYF. The CDR3, as DNA: TGTGCCAGCAGCTTACGGCGGCCCTACTACGAGCAGTACTTC.